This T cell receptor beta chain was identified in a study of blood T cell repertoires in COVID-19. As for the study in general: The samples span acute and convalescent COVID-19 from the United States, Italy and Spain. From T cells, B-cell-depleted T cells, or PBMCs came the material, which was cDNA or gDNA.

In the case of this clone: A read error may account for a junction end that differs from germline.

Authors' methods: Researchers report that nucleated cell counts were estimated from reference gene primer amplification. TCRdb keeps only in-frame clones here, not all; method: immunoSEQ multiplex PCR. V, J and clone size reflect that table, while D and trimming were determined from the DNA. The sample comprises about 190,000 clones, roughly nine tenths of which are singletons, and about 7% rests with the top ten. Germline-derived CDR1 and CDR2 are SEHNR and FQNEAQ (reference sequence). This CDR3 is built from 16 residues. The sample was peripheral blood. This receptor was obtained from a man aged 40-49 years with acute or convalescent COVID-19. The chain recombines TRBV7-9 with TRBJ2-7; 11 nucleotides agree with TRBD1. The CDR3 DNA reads TGTGCCAGCAGCCTAGCCCCCGGGACAGGGGGCTACGAGCAGTACTTC. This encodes CASSLAPGTGGYEQYF.